This T cell receptor (beta chain) was sequenced during a study of T-cell memory formation after mild COVID-19. Study details: TCR clusters mostly belonged to single donors. Points from the study as a whole: Mostly located in CM and EM were contracting CD4+ clones, with contracting CD8+ clones located in EMRA. For second-wave clones that peaked at day 37, SARS-CoV-2 specificity went unverified.

The TCR alpha and TCR beta cDNA libraries, bearing sample barcodes and UMIs, were generated by 5'RACE using constant-segment primers. TCRdb reprocessed the 5' RACE reads with MiXCR, giving one entry per CDR3 protein. Here the sample spans 250,000 to 300,000 distinct CDR3 sequences, approximately 7.6% being singletons. CDR1 and CDR2 from the germline V gene are ENHRY and SYGVKD. Trimming removed 6 bases from V and 5 bases from J; junction bases left unmatched: 15. The CDR3 covers 18 residues. This clonotype came up many times. Its specificity is unknown. This rearrangement joins TRBV10-3 to TRBJ2-3; 12 nucleotides agree with TRBD2. The sample consisted of PBMCs or a T cell subset sorted from them (not recorded which). This receptor was identified in a man between 18 and 35 years old who had mild COVID-19 (a few samples of this study predate the infection). Cell type and time point are not known. CDR3 loop: CAIRRLAGAPGSVDTQYF. Written as DNA, the CDR3 is TGTGCCATCAGGAGACTAGCGGGGGCTCCTGGGTCGGTAGATACGCAGTATTTT.